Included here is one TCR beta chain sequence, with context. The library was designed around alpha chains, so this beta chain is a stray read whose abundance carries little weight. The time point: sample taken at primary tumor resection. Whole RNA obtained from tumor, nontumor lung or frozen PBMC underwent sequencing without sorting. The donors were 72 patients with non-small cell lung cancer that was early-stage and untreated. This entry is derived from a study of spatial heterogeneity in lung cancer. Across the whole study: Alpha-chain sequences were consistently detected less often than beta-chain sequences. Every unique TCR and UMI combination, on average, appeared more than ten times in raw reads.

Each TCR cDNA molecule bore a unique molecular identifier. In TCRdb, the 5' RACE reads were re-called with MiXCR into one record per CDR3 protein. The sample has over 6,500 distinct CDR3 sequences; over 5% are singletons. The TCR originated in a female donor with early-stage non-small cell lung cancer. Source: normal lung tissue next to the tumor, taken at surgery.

CDR3 amino acids: CASSGGTSYGYTF. Written as DNA, the CDR3 is TGCGCCAGCAGTGGAGGGACTTCCTATGGCTACACCTTC. The chain carries TRBV5-1 and TRBJ1-2, with D maybe TRBD1 (5 bases). In germline, CDR1 is SGHRS, CDR2 YFSETQ. V dropped 5 bases and J dropped 4 bases, with 12 bases sitting between them. The CDR3 runs to 13 residues.